This T cell receptor (beta chain) stems from a study of CD8 T cell repertoires and HIV-1 epitope variants. Sequencing used immunoSEQ multiplex PCR; TCRdb keeps in-frame clones, though not all of them. The sample includes several thousand clones, 50% to 80% of them seen just once. V lost 0 bases and J lost 0; bases outside the gene matches: 2. Germline V CDR1 and CDR2: SGHDT, YYEEEE. The CDR3 is 16 amino acids. This clone was counted only a few times. What it binds is unknown. The sequenced sample consisted of cultured CD8+ T cells derived from PBMCs. The origin of this receptor is a male donor with HIV. This chain joins TRBV5-6 and TRBJ2-1; 8 bases line up with TRBD2. The CDR3 DNA sequence: TGTGCCAGCAGCTTGGAGCGGGGGAGCTCCTACAATGAGCAGTTCTTC. Protein sequence: CASSLERGSSYNEQFF.